These 31 T cell receptor beta chains came from one sample sequenced in a study of human T cells and chemical hapten exposure. TCRdb reanalysed the RACE reads using MiXCR and keeps one entry per CDR3 protein. The sample has under 200,000 distinct CDR3 sequences, more than 12% seen once. The time point was: patch test 1, 2 weeks after DPC sensitization. Treatment denoted: therapeutic diphenylcyclopropenone sensitization with weekly scalp DPC. Here the sequenced sample was whole blood, taken in connection with sensitization to the hapten diphenylcyclopropenone (DPC). Source of these receptors: a young woman with alopecia areata. Some clones in this sample may be carry-over from other donors' samples.

This clonotype has ten or more counts. CDR3 sequence reads: CASSQDRGLADTQYF. Written as DNA, the CDR3 is TGTGCCAGCAGCCAAGACAGGGGACTAGCGGATACGCAGTATTTT. The chain recombines TRBV3-1 with TRBJ2-3; 10 nucleotides agree with TRBD2. The J segment lost 6 bases and the V segment lost 0 bases, leaving 3 bases of the junction unmatched. This CDR3 spans 15 amino acids. Germline CDR1 is LGHDT and CDR2 is YNNKEL (reference sequence).

This clonotype showed up many times. V and J are TRBV20-1 and TRBJ1-5, with TRBD1 matching over 7 bases. Trimming cost V 2 bases and J 1 base; bases outside gene matches: 5. The V gene's germline CDR1 is DFQATT and CDR2 SNEGSKA (reference sequence). The CDR3 length is 15 residues. In DNA, the CDR3 is TGCAGTGCTAGAAGAGGGGGCGCGAGCAATCAGCCCCAGCATTTT. Translation: CSARRGGASNQPQHF.

This clonotype was found many times. The chain carries TRBV7-3 and TRBJ1-6; 7 positions match TRBD1. The germline V gene has CDR1 SGHTA and CDR2 FQGTGA. Trimming at V came to 3 bases and at J to 7 bases, leaving 9 bases not matched to a gene. The CDR3 extends over 16 amino acids. CDR3 nucleotide sequence: TGTGCCAGCAGCTTTACAGGGGCTTCGGGGAATTCACCCCTCCACTTT. Protein sequence: CASSFTGASGNSPLHF.

V usage is TRBV2 and J usage is TRBJ1-1; D not resolved. Germline V lookup: CDR1 SNHLY, CDR2 FYNNEI. V was pared by 4 bases and J by 4 bases, with 16 bases between. The CDR3 loop spans 15 amino acids. CDR3 bases: TGTGCCAGCAGTGTGACACTACAGCGGTCCACTGAAGCTTTCTTT. Amino acid sequence: CASSVTLQRSTEAFF.

V gene TRBV5-6 combines with J gene TRBJ2-1; D may be TRBD2 (6 bases). This CDR3 has 14 residues. V was cut by 4 bases and J by 7 bases, with 15 bases left in between. From germline, CDR1 is SGHDT and CDR2 YYEEEE. CDR3 DNA sequence: TGTGCCAGCAGCCGCCGCCGACTAGAAAATGAGCAGTTCTTC. Residues: CASSRRRLENEQFF.

The chain combines TRBV28 with TRBJ1-5; D call uncertain. With 5 bases removed from V and 7 bases from J, the gap between germline ends came to 9 bases. The CDR3 totals 12 residues. Germline-derived CDR1 and CDR2 are MDHEN and SYDVKM. The CDR3 DNA reads as TGTGCCAGCAGTCCCCTCATCCAGCCCCAGCATTTT. This sequence encodes CASSPLIQPQHF.

The gene calls are TRBV29-1 and TRBJ2-4; 10 nucleotides line up with TRBD2. There are 13 residues in the CDR3. Germline CDR1 and CDR2: SQVTM and ANQGSEA. J gave up 3 bases and V 7 bases, and 3 bases lay outside the gene matches. CDR3 loop: CSAWTSGKNIQYF. The DNA for the CDR3 is TGCAGCGCCTGGACTAGCGGCAAAAACATTCAGTACTTC. Full variable domain (missing parts from reference TRBV29-1 and TRBJ2-4): SAVISQKPSRDICQRGTSLTIQCQVDSQVTMMFWYRQQPGQSLTLIATANQGSEATYESGFVIDKFPISRPNLTFSTLTVSNMSPEDSSIYLCSAWTSGKNIQYFGAGTRLSVL.

This clonotype was observed a few times. The chain employs TRBV29-1 and TRBJ1-1; TRBD1 aligns across 8 bases. The CDR3 length is 15 residues. Germline V gene sequence: CDR1 SQVTM, CDR2 ANQGSEA. V trimming: 1 base; J trimming: 5 bases; junction bases outside the gene matches: 9. The CDR3 nucleotides read TGCAGCGTTGAAGGTCGCCAGGGGGCTGATACTGAAGCTTTCTTT. It translates to CSVEGRQGADTEAFF.

This clonotype has a handful of counts. The V call is TRBV4-2, the J call TRBJ2-2; D is undetermined. CDR1 is LGHNA, CDR2 YNFKEQ, per germline. Trimming stripped 0 bases from V and 4 bases from J, with 9 bases between. The CDR3 has 15 amino acids. In DNA, the CDR3 is TGTGCCAGCAGCCAAGATGGCCCGTTCACCGGGGAGCTGTTTTTT. This encodes CASSQDGPFTGELFF.

This clonotype was seen a few times. V is TRBV18 and J is TRBJ1-2; TRBD1 is a possible D gene (5 bases). This CDR3 is 13 amino acids long. In germline, CDR1 is KGHSH, CDR2 LQKENI. V lost 0 bases, J lost 4 bases, and 6 bases lay in between. The chain's CDR3 is CASSPPGTYGYTF. In DNA form, the CDR3 reads TGTGCCAGCTCACCACCCGGGACCTATGGCTACACCTTC.

V and J are TRBV27 and TRBJ1-1, with a possible D match to TRBD1 (5 bases). Germline loops: CDR1 MNHEY, CDR2 SMNVEV (reference sequence). This CDR3 comprises 16 residues. The ends were cut back, 2 bases at V and 1 base at J, with 14 bases in the middle. CDR3 nucleotide sequence: TGTGCCAGCAGTTTAGTCCCAGGGAGGGAGAACACTGAAGCTTTCTTT. The encoded protein is CASSLVPGRENTEAFF.

With regard to this clonotype: Compared with germline, one end of the junction differs, possibly owing to a read error. The chain is built from TRBV3-1 and TRBJ1-1; the D is unclear. Germline V gene data show CDR1 as LGHDT and CDR2 as YNNKEL (reference sequence). The CDR3 is made up of 14 amino acids. The CDR3 here is CASNLDGANTEALF. CDR3 sequence (DNA): TGTGCCAGCAACCTTGACGGAGCGAACACTGAAGCTCTCTTT.

This chain's CDR3 is CSASRQQNTEAFF. CDR3 DNA sequence: TGCAGTGCTTCTCGACAACAGAACACTGAAGCTTTCTTT. J is TRBJ1-1 and V is TRBV20-1; D is unclear. The CDR3 loop spans 13 amino acids. The V end lost 5 bases, the J end lost 1 base, and 11 bases lay between the germline ends. The germline V gene encodes CDR1 DFQATT and CDR2 SNEGSKA (reference sequence).

V gene TRBV6-5 combines with J gene TRBJ2-3, with 7 bases fitting TRBD2. This CDR3 region has 15 residues. Germline V CDR1 and CDR2: MNHEY, SVGAGI. Germline trimming cut 0 bases from V and 4 bases from J; bases unmatched to any gene: 4. CDR3 DNA sequence: TGTGCCAGCAGTTACTCGGGGGGGGGACCAGATACGCAGTATTTT. It specifies CASSYSGGGPDTQYF.

This clonotype was counted between two and nine times. This chain joins TRBV7-2 and TRBJ2-2, with D possibly being TRBD2 (5 bases). Germline CDR1 reads SGHTA; CDR2 reads FQGNSA. The CDR3 consists of 15 residues. V was trimmed by 2 bases and J by 5 bases, leaving 12 bases between them. The CDR3: CASSLLGTGTGELFF. The CDR3 nucleotides are TGTGCCAGCAGCTTATTGGGCACGGGAACCGGGGAGCTGTTTTTT. The whole variable domain, remainder taken from reference TRBV7-2 and TRBJ2-2, is GAGVSQSPSNKVTEKGKDVELRCDPISGHTALYWYRQSLGQGLEFLIYFQGNSAPDKSGLPSDRFSAERTGGSVSTLTIQRTQQEDSAVYLCASSLLGTGTGELFFGEGSRLTVL.

The chain uses TRBV5-1 and TRBJ1-1; D not resolved. Germline V gene lookup returns CDR1 SGHRS and CDR2 YFSETQ. V was clipped by 5 bases and J by 1 base, with 9 bases between them. The CDR3 consists of 13 residues. The CDR3 coding sequence is TGCGCCAGCAGGGTCTCCGGGAACACTGAAGCTTTCTTT. The encoded protein is CASRVSGNTEAFF.

This clonotype was counted many times. J is TRBJ1-6 and V is TRBV7-6, with 10 positions matching TRBD1. The germline V gene encodes CDR1 SGHVS and CDR2 FNYEAQ. V shed 1 base, J shed 10 bases, and the junction held 4 bases outside the gene matches. The CDR3 covers 15 residues. This chain's CDR3 is CASSLGTGGKSPLHF. In DNA form, the CDR3 reads TGTGCCAGCAGCTTAGGGACAGGGGGAAAGTCACCCCTCCACTTT.

The chain links TRBV11-3 to TRBJ1-3; 7 bases line up with TRBD1. The trim removed 5 bases at V and 2 bases at J, leaving 9 bases unmatched. The CDR3 runs 16 residues. Germline V lookup: CDR1 SGHNT, CDR2 YENEEA. The CDR3 spells CASSTRQGTTGNTIYF. CDR3 coding DNA: TGTGCCAGCAGCACCAGACAGGGAACAACTGGAAACACCATATATTTT.

The chain employs TRBV28 and TRBJ1-5; weak D call: TRBD1 (5 bases). This CDR3 has 12 amino acids. Trimming pared 6 bases from V and 3 bases from J, leaving 6 bases between. Germline V gene lookup returns CDR1 MDHEN and CDR2 SYDVKM. CDR3 coding DNA: TGTGCCAGCAGGGGGCCCAATCAGCCCCAGCATTTT. This translates into CASRGPNQPQHF.

This clonotype came up many times. For the CDR3, the DNA is TGTGCCAGCAGTCCCAGCCCTGACCTAACCTACAATGAGCAGTTCTTC. Its protein product is CASSPSPDLTYNEQFF. The J gene is TRBJ2-1, the V gene TRBV27, with unresolved D. The CDR3 extends over 16 amino acids. The V end was cut by 5 bases, the J end by 2 bases, with 16 bases between. Germline lookup yields CDR1 MNHEY and CDR2 SMNVEV (reference sequence).

The J gene is TRBJ2-1, the V gene TRBV29-1; the D gene is possibly TRBD2 (7 bases). CDR3 length: 14 amino acids. Germline loops: CDR1 SQVTM, CDR2 ANQGSEA. Trimming pared 3 bases from V and 6 bases from J, leaving 15 bases between. CDR3 amino acids: CSVDAGRGLNEQFF. The CDR3 nucleotides read TGCAGCGTTGACGCGGGGCGGGGGCTCAATGAGCAGTTCTTC.

The CDR3 DNA is TGCAGTGCTAGAGGAACCCTAGCAGGGACAGATACGCAGTATTTT. Translation gives CSARGTLAGTDTQYF. The chain carries TRBV20-1 and TRBJ2-3; D tentatively fits TRBD1 or TRBD2 (5 bases each). The CDR3 runs 15 residues. Trimming pared 1 base from V and 3 bases from J, leaving 14 bases between. CDR1 is DFQATT and CDR2 is SNEGSKA in the germline V gene (reference sequence).

This clonotype was counted a few times. This chain links TRBV12-3 or TRBV12-4 with TRBJ2-3, with D tentatively TRBD1 (5 bases). V was clipped by 7 bases and J by 0 bases, with 17 bases between them. This CDR3 region has 16 residues. CDR3 nucleotides: TGTGCCAGCATCCTGGGGCAGTCCGTCAGCACAGATACGCAGTATTTT. Protein sequence: CASILGQSVSTDTQYF.

This clonotype was counted a few times. This chain joins TRBV3-1 and TRBJ2-5; TRBD1 aligns across 7 bases. Trimming took 0 bases from V and 5 from J; bases not matched to a gene: 6. This CDR3 is 15 amino acids long. The germline V gene has CDR1 LGHDT and CDR2 YNNKEL (reference sequence). In DNA form, the CDR3 reads TGTGCCAGCAGCCAAGAGGGACAGCTACTTGAGACCCAGTACTTC. Protein product: CASSQEGQLLETQYF.

The chain links TRBV3-1 to TRBJ1-1, with 7 positions matching TRBD1. With V trimmed by 1 base and J by 5 bases, 4 bases remained unmatched. Per germline, CDR1 LGHDT and CDR2 YNNKEL (reference sequence). This CDR3 comprises 14 residues. CDR3 protein: CASSQVPGGTEAFF. The CDR3 DNA is TGTGCCAGCAGCCAAGTGCCAGGGGGGACTGAAGCTTTCTTT.

This clonotype was seen only a few times. The rearrangement uses TRBV19 and TRBJ1-4; D gene unclear. Looked up from germline, CDR1 is LNHDA and CDR2 is SQIVND (reference sequence). The CDR3 has 14 amino acids. V gave up 3 bases and J gave up 8 bases, with 13 bases separating them. CDR3 amino acids: CASSIREDGEKLFF. The CDR3 DNA is TGTGCCAGTAGTATCCGGGAGGATGGGGAAAAACTGTTTTTT.

The genes are TRBV11-2 and TRBJ2-1, with 14 nucleotides matching TRBD2. Looked up from germline, CDR1 is SGHAT and CDR2 is FQNNGV. The CDR3 is 15 amino acids. After removal of 3 bases from V and 10 bases from J, the junction contained 5 bases not matched to a gene. The CDR3 nucleotides read TGTGCCAGCAGCTTGACTAGCGGGAGGGCAAGAGAGCAGTTCTTC. Its protein product is CASSLTSGRAREQFF.

This clonotype was observed a few times. The chain uses TRBV5-4 and TRBJ1-4; 9 positions agree with TRBD1. This CDR3 is 17 amino acids long. In germline, CDR1 is SGHNT, CDR2 YYREEE (reference sequence). The trim removed 4 bases at V and 3 bases at J, leaving 10 bases unmatched. The CDR3 nucleotides are TGTGCCAGCAGCCCCGGGACAGGGACTCGCTCTAATGAAAAACTGTTTTTT. It yields the protein CASSPGTGTRSNEKLFF.

There are a few counts of this clonotype. The CDR3 nucleotides are TGCAGTGCTAGGAGGCGAGGAGGAAACACCGGGGAGCTGTTTTTT. This gives the protein CSARRRGGNTGELFF. This chain links TRBV20-1 with TRBJ2-2; a possible D gene is TRBD2 (5 bases). This CDR3 is 15 amino acids long. Germline loops: CDR1 DFQATT, CDR2 SNEGSKA (reference sequence). V gave up 3 bases and J gave up 2 bases, with 13 bases separating them.

The chain carries TRBV5-5 and TRBJ1-1, with D unclear. V lost 0 bases and J lost 0, with 9 bases in between. Germline V gene lookup returns CDR1 SGHKS and CDR2 YYEKEE (reference sequence). This CDR3 has 15 amino acids. In DNA, the CDR3 is TGTGCCAGCAGCTTGGATGTGTTCATGAACACTGAAGCTTTCTTT. Translated: CASSLDVFMNTEAFF.

This clonotype turned up a few times. V usage is TRBV2 and J usage is TRBJ2-7; tentative D call: TRBD1 (6 bases). Germline lookup yields CDR1 SNHLY and CDR2 FYNNEI. Trimming cost V 8 bases and J 0 bases, with 14 bases left between them. The CDR3 has 14 residues. The chain's CDR3 is CASGDRPPSYEQYF. CDR3 in DNA: TGTGCCAGCGGCGACAGGCCCCCCTCCTACGAGCAGTACTTC.